One and the same sample provided the 30 T cell receptor beta chains below, sequenced in a study of cytomegalovirus exposure and HLA in healthy donors (dated by TCRdb to 2016 to 2017). Library preparation was by the immunoSEQ multiplex PCR assay. A mixture of 60 forward primers for TCR Vbeta segments and 13 reverse primers for TCR Jbeta segments was used in the multiplex PCR. Drawn from immuneACCESS, this table holds only the in-frame rearrangements with V and J called that TCRdb kept. Clones are partly lost; checked studies trace under half to an unresolved V gene and leave the rest unexplained. Across this sample there are some 110,000 clones, with around 80% seen only once. Roughly 8.2% of the sample comes from the top ten. What was sequenced was PBMCs. The source of these receptors is a man aged 35 to 55 in good health and CMV-seropositive.

V is TRBV2 and J is TRBJ2-2; 7 bases agree with TRBD2. Trimming took 8 bases from V and 1 from J; bases not matched to a gene: 4. This CDR3 has 14 residues. CDR1 and CDR2 from the germline V gene are SNHLY and FYNNEI. CDR3 residues: CASQGEGNTGELFF. The CDR3 coding sequence is TGTGCCAGCCAAGGGGAGGGGAACACCGGGGAGCTGTTTTTT.

The rearrangement links TRBV7-2 to TRBJ2-7, with 10 bases that match TRBD1. The V gene's germline CDR1 is SGHTA and CDR2 FQGNSA. The CDR3 extends over 15 amino acids. With 5 bases clipped from V and 1 base from J, the junction kept 5 bases outside the gene matches. CDR3 amino acids: CASSTTGGGSYEQYF. CDR3 coding DNA: TGTGCCAGCAGCACGACAGGGGGCGGATCCTACGAGCAGTACTTC.

Here the CDR3 reads CATSRAGATDTQYF. CDR3 coding DNA: TGTGCCACCAGCAGAGCCGGAGCCACAGATACGCAGTATTTT. The V gene is TRBV15, the J gene TRBJ2-3; D is ambiguous. Trimming shortened V by 1 base and J by 2 bases, and 7 bases separated the two germline ends. CDR3 length: 14 residues. Germline lookup yields CDR1 LNHNV and CDR2 YYDKDF (reference sequence).

This clone was counted a few times. The rearrangement links TRBV7-8 to TRBJ2-5, with 9 bases lining up with TRBD1. Germline values: CDR1 SGHVS, CDR2 FQNEAQ. The CDR3 has 17 residues. Trimming at V came to 2 bases and at J to 4 bases, leaving 11 bases not matched to a gene. This CDR3 is CASSLIIPGQGGETQYF. CDR3 sequence (DNA): TGTGCCAGCAGCTTAATTATTCCGGGACAGGGAGGAGAGACCCAGTACTTC.

J is TRBJ2-1 and V is TRBV4-2; weak D call: TRBD2 (6 bases). CDR1 LGHNA and CDR2 YNFKEQ come from the germline V gene. V was cut by 0 bases and J by 2 bases, with 11 bases left in between. This CDR3 has 16 amino acids. CDR3 loop: CASSQEVGGTYNEQFF. In nucleotides, the CDR3 is TGTGCCAGCAGCCAAGAGGTCGGCGGGACCTACAATGAGCAGTTCTTC.

This chain joins TRBV5-4 and TRBJ2-6, with D unclear. Trimming left V 0 bases short and J 4 bases short, with 14 bases between. The CDR3 length is 17 residues. In germline, CDR1 is SGHNT, CDR2 YYREEE (reference sequence). The CDR3: CASSLAERRSGANVLTF. In nucleotides, the CDR3 is TGTGCCAGCAGCTTGGCGGAGCGTCGCTCGGGGGCCAACGTCCTGACTTTC.

This clone was observed a handful of times. CDR3 protein: CASSYGTDPDTQYF. For the CDR3, the DNA is TGTGCCAGCAGCTATGGGACAGATCCAGATACGCAGTATTTT. This sequence joins TRBV7-3 and TRBJ2-3, with 7 bases lining up with TRBD1. This CDR3 is 14 amino acids long. The germline V gene has CDR1 SGHTA and CDR2 FQGTGA. Trimming took 4 bases from V and 4 from J; bases not matched to a gene: 5.

The chain is built from TRBV10-1 and TRBJ2-5, with a possible D match to TRBD1 (5 bases). The end of the DNA aligns better with TRBJ2-7, so the J call may be wrong. Per the germline V gene, CDR1 is WNHNN and CDR2 is SYGVQD (reference sequence). The CDR3 is 14 amino acids. In nucleotides, the CDR3 is TGCGCCAGCAGTACAGGAGTAGATCCCTACGAGCAGTACTTC. Translated: CASSTGVDPYEQYF.

CDR3 DNA: TGCAGCGTCTTTGGGGCAGGGAGGTACTATGGCTACACCTTC. Amino acid sequence: CSVFGAGRYYGYTF. The chain carries TRBV29-1 and TRBJ1-2; tentative D call: TRBD1 (5 bases). This CDR3 is built from 14 residues. With 6 bases removed from V and 3 bases from J, the gap between germline ends came to 17 bases. CDR1 SQVTM and CDR2 ANQGSEA come from the germline V gene. Supplemented by reference TRBV29-1 and TRBJ1-2, the full variable domain reads SAVISQKPSRDICQRGTSLTIQCQVDSQVTMMFWYRQQPGQSLTLIATANQGSEATYESGFVIDKFPISRPNLTFSTLTVSNMSPEDSSIYLCSVFGAGRYYGYTFGSGTRLTVV.

This clone has only a few counts. This sequence joins TRBV7-2 and TRBJ1-2; D unclear. The CDR3 is 11 residues long. Germline CDR1 is SGHTA and CDR2 is FQGNSA. V was trimmed by 0 bases and J by 8 bases, leaving 4 bases between them. The CDR3 protein is CASSLAGGYTF. CDR3 nucleotides: TGTGCCAGCAGCTTAGCGGGCGGCTACACCTTC.

The rearrangement links TRBV7-9 to TRBJ1-1, with TRBD1 as a possible D gene (6 bases). This CDR3 has 13 amino acids. The V end was cut by 5 bases, the J end by 6 bases, with 13 bases between. Germline loops: CDR1 SEHNR, CDR2 FQNEAQ (reference sequence). The CDR3 here is CASSPQGFAEAFF. Written as DNA, the CDR3 is TGTGCCAGCAGCCCTCAGGGGTTCGCTGAAGCTTTCTTT. The whole variable domain, remainder taken from reference TRBV7-9 and TRBJ1-1, is DTGVSQNPRHKITKRGQNVTFRCDPISEHNRLYWYRQTLGQGPEFLTYFQNEAQLEKSRLLSDRFSAERPKGSFSTLEIQRTEQGDSAMYLCASSPQGFAEAFFGQGTRLTVV.

V and J are TRBV10-3 and TRBJ1-2, with 10 bases matching TRBD1. Unmatched junction bases numbered 4, after V lost 2 bases and J lost 4 bases. The CDR3 has 15 residues. Germline lookup yields CDR1 ENHRY and CDR2 SYGVKD. CDR3 protein: CAISEGGTGAYGYTF. In nucleotides, the CDR3 is TGTGCCATCAGTGAGGGGGGGACAGGGGCCTATGGCTACACCTTC.

This chain links TRBV19 with TRBJ2-5; TRBD1 aligns across 9 bases. The end of the DNA fits TRBJ2-7 better, so the J call may be wrong. The CDR3 totals 14 residues. Germline V gene sequence: CDR1 LNHDA, CDR2 SQIVND (reference sequence). The DNA of the CDR3 is TGTGCCAGTAGTATTGGGACAGGGACCTACGAGCAGTACTTC. Translation gives CASSIGTGTYEQYF.

The chain has TRBV23-1 and TRBJ2-7; the D gene is possibly TRBD1 (6 bases). TRBV23-1 is an ORF, and what it does is uncertain. The ends were cut back, 0 bases at V and 0 bases at J, with 21 bases in the middle. This CDR3 contains 19 residues. CDR3 in amino acids: CASSQSTQTGRVASYEQYF. The CDR3 DNA sequence: TGCGCCAGCAGTCAATCCACACAGACAGGAAGAGTCGCCTCCTACGAGCAGTACTTC.

This sequence joins TRBV11-3 and TRBJ2-4; 7 bases are a match to TRBD1. The trim removed 6 bases at V and 6 bases at J, leaving 8 bases unmatched. The CDR3 runs to 14 residues. Per germline, CDR1 SGHNT and CDR2 YENEEA. The CDR3 DNA follows: TGTGCCAGCAGAAACAGGGGCTCCCTAAACATTCAGTACTTC. Its protein is CASRNRGSLNIQYF.

The table lists this clone with a few counts. This chain uses TRBV27 with TRBJ2-1; 8 nucleotides align to TRBD1. Germline loops: CDR1 MNHEY, CDR2 SMNVEV (reference sequence). The V gene end was trimmed by 5 bases and the J gene end by 2 bases; junction bases not matched to a gene: 5. This CDR3 spans 15 amino acids. CDR3: CASSVPGQAYNEQFF. CDR3 sequence (DNA): TGTGCCAGCAGTGTCCCGGGACAGGCCTACAATGAGCAGTTCTTC.

The V and J genes are TRBV14 and TRBJ1-1; D gene uncertain. The V and J ends lost 2 bases and 5 bases respectively, with 9 bases between them. The CDR3 has 13 residues. Looked up from germline, CDR1 is SGHDN and CDR2 is FVKESK. This chain's CDR3 is CASSQQIRTEAFF. DNA for the CDR3: TGTGCCAGCAGCCAACAAATTCGGACTGAAGCTTTCTTT.

The table lists this clone with a few counts. This rearrangement joins TRBV5-6 to TRBJ2-3; the match to TRBD1 covers 9 bases. The CDR3 length is 14 residues. J gave up 3 bases and V 4 bases, and 3 bases lay outside the gene matches. Per germline, CDR1 SGHDT and CDR2 YYEEEE. The CDR3 nucleotides are TGTGCCAGCAGCCGGGACAGGGAAACAGATACGCAGTATTTT. This gives the protein CASSRDRETDTQYF. The full variable domain, in which reference TRBV5-6 and TRBJ2-3 provide the parts outside the CDR3, is DAGVTQSPTHLIKTRGQQVTLRCSPKSGHDTVSWYQQALGQGPQFIFQYYEEEERQRGNFPDRFSGHQFPNYSSELNVNALLLGDSALYLCASSRDRETDTQYFGPGTRLTVL.

This chain connects TRBV25-1 to TRBJ2-4; 8 bases are a match to TRBD2. Germline values: CDR1 MGHDK, CDR2 SYGVNS. V shed 1 base and J 3 bases; nucleotides not matched to a gene: 8. This CDR3 has 17 residues. DNA of the CDR3: TGTGCCAGCAGTGAATCGGGGGGGGGAGGAAGCAAAAACATTCAGTACTTC. It encodes CASSESGGGGSKNIQYF.

The genes are TRBV6-5 and TRBJ1-2; 9 bases are shared with TRBD1. CDR3 length equals 16 residues. CDR1 and CDR2 from the germline V gene are MNHEY and SVGAGI. V shed 2 bases, J shed 2 bases, and the junction held 6 bases outside the gene matches. CDR3 sequence: CASSYPTGQGNYGYTF. In DNA, the CDR3 is TGTGCCAGCAGTTACCCTACTGGACAGGGGAACTATGGCTACACCTTC.

The J gene is TRBJ2-7, the V gene TRBV15, with 10 bases aligning to TRBD1. Trimming removed 3 bases from V and 3 bases from J; junction bases left unmatched: 2. Germline V CDR1 and CDR2: LNHNV, YYDKDF (reference sequence). CDR3 length: 14 amino acids. This chain's CDR3 is CATSRDRGNYEQYF. CDR3 sequence (DNA): TGTGCCACCAGCAGGGACAGGGGGAACTACGAGCAGTACTTC.

The rearrangement links TRBV6-6 to TRBJ2-1; 7 nucleotides match TRBD1. The CDR3 runs 16 residues. After removal of 6 bases from V and 0 bases from J, the junction contained 8 bases not matched to a gene. CDR1 is MNHNY, CDR2 SVGAGI, per germline (reference sequence). The CDR3 sequence is CASSRGQWSSYNEQFF. CDR3 in DNA: TGTGCCAGCAGCAGGGGACAGTGGAGCTCCTACAATGAGCAGTTCTTC.

The chain joins TRBV19 to TRBJ2-6; D call uncertain. In germline, CDR1 is LNHDA, CDR2 SQIVND (reference sequence). This CDR3 is built from 15 residues. Trimming pared 1 base from V and 3 bases from J, leaving 7 bases between. CDR3 amino acids: CASSIVLGGANVLTF. The CDR3 nucleotides are TGTGCCAGTAGTATAGTCCTCGGTGGGGCCAACGTCCTGACTTTC. The whole variable domain, remainder taken from reference TRBV19 and TRBJ2-6, is DGGITQSPKYLFRKEGQNVTLSCEQNLNHDAMYWYRQDPGQGLRLIYYSQIVNDFQKGDIAEGYSVSREKKESFPLTVTSAQKNPTAFYLCASSIVLGGANVLTFGAGSRLTVL.

This sequence joins TRBV29-1 and TRBJ2-5; TRBD2 might be the D (7 bases). The CDR3 runs 15 residues. The germline gives CDR1 SQVTM, CDR2 ANQGSEA. Trimming pared 6 bases from V and 2 bases from J, leaving 19 bases between. Here the CDR3 DNA reads TGCAGCGTACCCAGATTCCGGGGGGCACAAGAGACCCAGTACTTC. Its protein product is CSVPRFRGAQETQYF.

This clone was detected a few times. The chain combines TRBV4-1 with TRBJ1-1, with no clear D. Per germline, CDR1 MGHRA and CDR2 YSYEKL. V shed 5 bases and J shed 2 bases, with 12 bases lying between them. The CDR3 extends over 14 amino acids. The CDR3 sequence is CASSGPLRNTEAFF. CDR3 sequence (DNA): TGCGCCAGCAGCGGGCCGTTACGTAACACTGAAGCTTTCTTT.

The chain uses TRBV14 and TRBJ2-1; possible D gene TRBD1, 6 bases. The V end was cut by 1 base, the J end by 4 bases, with 11 bases between. The CDR3 extends over 15 amino acids. Germline V CDR1 and CDR2: SGHDN, FVKESK. The CDR3 sequence: CASSQGDTRYNEQFF. CDR3 DNA sequence: TGTGCCAGCAGCCAAGGGGACACAAGGTACAATGAGCAGTTCTTC.

The rearrangement uses TRBV9 and TRBJ1-3; TRBD1 agrees at 9 bases. CDR3 length: 18 residues. The junction had 8 bases not matched to a gene; V was cut back by 0 bases and J by 1 base. CDR1 and CDR2 from the germline V gene are SGDLS and YYNGEE. The CDR3 DNA sequence: TGTGCCAGCAGCGTAGATCCACAGGGGGCTGGATCTGGAAACACCATATATTTT. As protein: CASSVDPQGAGSGNTIYF.

In its sample, this clone was seen a few times. The rearrangement uses TRBV20-1 and TRBJ2-7; D gene unclear. The V and J ends lost 3 bases and 4 bases respectively, with 7 bases between them. The CDR3 is made up of 11 amino acids. CDR1 DFQATT and CDR2 SNEGSKA come from the germline V gene (reference sequence). CDR3 amino acids: CSASPGYEQYF. CDR3 in DNA: TGCAGTGCTAGTCCCGGTTACGAGCAGTACTTC.

The chain couples TRBV28 to TRBJ2-5, with TRBD1 matching 8 bases. Looked up from germline, CDR1 is MDHEN and CDR2 is SYDVKM. The J segment lost 1 base and the V segment lost 5 bases, leaving 6 bases of the junction unmatched. CDR3 size: 15 residues. Written as DNA, the CDR3 is TGTGCCAGCAGTCCGGGACAGGATAGCCAAGAGACCCAGTACTTC. As protein: CASSPGQDSQETQYF.

The chain carries TRBV19 and TRBJ1-2, with D uncertain. The germline CDR1 and CDR2 sequences are LNHDA and SQIVND (reference sequence). This CDR3 contains 14 residues. Trimming left V 1 base short and J 6 bases short, with 12 bases between. The CDR3 bases are TGTGCCAGTAGTATAGGGGCCCCTGTTGATGGCTACACCTTC. It yields the protein CASSIGAPVDGYTF.